The present T cell receptor beta chain was sequenced within a study of cytomegalovirus exposure and HLA in healthy donors. Study information: Later, an analysis reported that the approximately 120 validation repertoires had used the same platform as the approximately 630 first-cohort repertoires. The study, taken as a whole, reports: The study recorded over 150 TCR beta chains that were cytomegalovirus-associated. Confirmation in vitro established that a few CMV-associated chains were specific for CMV antigens.

Only a few counts were recorded for this clone. The antigen remains undetermined. Deletions cut 0 bases from V and 7 bases from J, with 12 bases between. Germline loops: CDR1 MNHEY, CDR2 SVGAGI. The CDR3 totals 14 residues. The data were produced by immunoSEQ multiplex PCR, yet TCRdb's version contains in-frame clones alone and is incomplete. The table shows roughly 200,000 clones, with approximately 89% occurring only once. The donors belonged to the approximately 130-subject validation cohort, separate from the roughly 720-subject first cohort. Sequenced input: PBMCs. The receptor was isolated from a man between 25 and 39 years old in good health and CMV-seropositive. The chain employs TRBV6-5 and TRBJ1-2; a weak D match, TRBD1 (6 bases). The CDR3 nucleotides are TGTGCCAGCAGTTACTCGACGGGGGCCGGTGGCTACACCTTC. Amino acids: CASSYSTGAGGYTF.